These T cell receptor beta chains were read from a single sample in a study of Ad26.COV2.S vaccination and SARS-CoV-2 variants. The assay was immunoSEQ multiplex PCR, and TCRdb's table has in-frame clones only and misses some. Of about 410,000 clones listed, 92% are singletons. The input for sequencing was peripheral blood, taken in a trial of Ad26.COV2.S vaccine versus placebo. The receptors were sampled from a person aged 18-60 years who received the Ad26.COV2.S COVID-19 vaccine or a placebo. CDR3s include the opening cysteine and the closing phenylalanine or tryptophan. A D gene is named only where the DNA matches it firmly. The size entry is marked missing in some rows and otherwise reads once, few, many or a size class.

V gene: TRBV7-9; J gene: TRBJ1-4; D gene: -; clone size: -; CDR3 protein: CASSLARTNEKLFF; CDR3 DNA: TGTGCCAGCAGCTTAGCGCGGACTAATGAAAAACTGTTTTTT
V gene: TRBV18; J gene: TRBJ1-1; D gene: -; clone size: -; CDR3 protein: CASSPRGDTEAFF; CDR3 DNA: TGTGCCAGCTCACCACGAGGGGACACTGAAGCTTTCTTT
V gene: TRBV4-3; J gene: TRBJ2-7; D gene: -; clone size: -; CDR3 protein: CASSQGVGFEQYF; CDR3 DNA: TGCGCCAGCAGCCAAGGGGTAGGCTTCGAGCAGTACTTC
V gene: TRBV28; J gene: TRBJ1-2; D gene: TRBD1; clone size: -; CDR3 protein: CASQTRDRDGYTF; CDR3 DNA: TGTGCCAGCCAGACGCGGGACAGAGATGGCTACACCTTC
V gene: TRBV23-1; J gene: TRBJ2-3; D gene: -; clone size: -; CDR3 protein: CASSSAGLSRDTQYF; CDR3 DNA: TGCGCCAGCAGCTCGGCAGGGCTCAGCCGGGATACGCAGTATTTT
V gene: TRBV11-2; J gene: TRBJ2-3; D gene: TRBD1; clone size: -; CDR3 protein: CASRRYRGGGTDTQYF; CDR3 DNA: TGTGCCAGCAGACGGTACAGGGGTGGCGGCACAGATACGCAGTATTTT
V gene: TRBV21-1; J gene: TRBJ1-1; D gene: -; clone size: -; CDR3 protein: CASSTHPGGFEAFF; CDR3 DNA: TGTGCCAGCAGCACCCACCCGGGAGGGTTTGAAGCTTTCTTT
V gene: TRBV2; J gene: TRBJ2-6; D gene: TRBD2; clone size: -; CDR3 protein: CASSEGSGVNVLTF; CDR3 DNA: TGTGCCAGCAGTGAAGGGAGCGGGGTCAACGTCCTGACTTTC
V gene: TRBV15; J gene: TRBJ2-2; D gene: TRBD1; clone size: -; CDR3 protein: CATSNSQGVLGELFF; CDR3 DNA: TGTGCCACCAGCAATTCACAGGGGGTACTCGGGGAGCTGTTTTTT
V gene: TRBV2; J gene: TRBJ2-3; D gene: TRBD2; clone size: once; CDR3 protein: CASSVSTSGGADTQYF; CDR3 DNA: TGTGCCAGCAGTGTCTCGACTAGCGGGGGGGCGGATACGCAGTATTTT
V gene: TRBV2; J gene: TRBJ1-2; D gene: TRBD1; clone size: -; CDR3 protein: CASSRDREYGYTF; CDR3 DNA: TGTGCCAGCAGCCGGGACAGGGAGTATGGCTACACCTTC
V gene: TRBV19; J gene: TRBJ1-2; D gene: -; clone size: -; CDR3 protein: CASGPRINLQYYGYTF; CDR3 DNA: TGTGCCAGCGGCCCTAGGATCAATTTACAATACTATGGCTACACCTTC
V gene: TRBV19; J gene: TRBJ1-1; D gene: TRBD1; clone size: -; CDR3 protein: CASRLFPGQGNTEAFF; CDR3 DNA: TGTGCCAGTAGGCTGTTTCCGGGACAGGGAAACACTGAAGCTTTCTTT
V gene: TRBV2; J gene: TRBJ1-5; D gene: -; clone size: -; CDR3 protein: CASSEEGQPQHF; CDR3 DNA: TGTGCCAGCAGTGAAGAGGGGCAGCCCCAGCATTTT
V gene: TRBV11-2; J gene: TRBJ2-7; D gene: -; clone size: -; CDR3 protein: CASSLSYYEQYF; CDR3 DNA: TGTGCCAGCAGCTTATCGTATTACGAGCAGTACTTC
V gene: TRBV2; J gene: TRBJ2-1; D gene: TRBD2; clone size: -; CDR3 protein: CASSERARGGQGEQFF; CDR3 DNA: TGTGCCAGCAGTGAAAGGGCGCGGGGGGGCCAAGGTGAGCAGTTCTTC
V gene: TRBV19; J gene: TRBJ2-2; D gene: -; clone size: -; CDR3 protein: CASRDGGRSGELFF; CDR3 DNA: TGTGCCAGTAGGGATGGGGGGCGATCCGGGGAGCTGTTTTTT
V gene: TRBV2; J gene: TRBJ1-2; D gene: -; clone size: -; CDR3 protein: CASARVDYGYTF; CDR3 DNA: TGTGCCAGCGCAAGGGTCGACTATGGCTACACCTTC
V gene: TRBV7-2; J gene: TRBJ2-2; D gene: -; clone size: -; CDR3 protein: CASSLEALTGELFF; CDR3 DNA: TGTGCCAGCAGCTTAGAGGCGCTCACCGGGGAGCTGTTTTTT
V gene: TRBV4-3; J gene: TRBJ2-7; D gene: -; clone size: -; CDR3 protein: CASSTGTPGYEQYF; CDR3 DNA: TGCGCCAGCAGTACAGGGACACCGGGGTACGAGCAGTACTTC
V gene: TRBV4-3; J gene: TRBJ2-5; D gene: -; clone size: few; CDR3 protein: CASSQDFTATETQYF; CDR3 DNA: TGCGCCAGCAGCCAAGATTTCACAGCCACCGAGACCCAGTACTTC
V gene: TRBV7-2; J gene: TRBJ2-3; D gene: TRBD2; clone size: -; CDR3 protein: CASSPSLAGVGDTQYF; CDR3 DNA: TGTGCCAGCAGCCCAAGTCTAGCGGGGGTGGGAGATACGCAGTATTTT
V gene: TRBV4-3; J gene: TRBJ1-4; D gene: -; clone size: -; CDR3 protein: CASSQESGPATNEKLFF; CDR3 DNA: TGCGCCAGCAGCCAAGAGTCGGGGCCCGCAACTAATGAAAAACTGTTTTTT
V gene: TRBV5-1; J gene: TRBJ1-2; D gene: TRBD1; clone size: -; CDR3 protein: CASSLAQGDYGYTF; CDR3 DNA: TGCGCCAGCAGCTTGGCGCAGGGGGACTATGGCTACACCTTC
V gene: TRBV28; J gene: TRBJ2-7; D gene: TRBD1; clone size: -; CDR3 protein: CASRPGTGPYEQYF; CDR3 DNA: TGTGCCAGCAGACCCGGGACAGGCCCCTACGAGCAGTACTTC
V gene: TRBV28; J gene: TRBJ1-6; D gene: TRBD1; clone size: -; CDR3 protein: CASSLFRGGNSPLHF; CDR3 DNA: TGTGCCAGCAGTTTATTTCGAGGGGGCAATTCACCCCTCCACTTT
V gene: TRBV27; J gene: TRBJ1-5; D gene: -; clone size: -; CDR3 protein: CASSLYGVGNQPQHF; CDR3 DNA: TGTGCCAGCAGTTTATATGGGGTGGGCAATCAGCCCCAGCATTTT
V gene: TRBV7-2; J gene: TRBJ1-2; D gene: -; clone size: -; CDR3 protein: CASSPDSNYGYTF; CDR3 DNA: TGTGCCAGCAGCCCTGACAGTAACTATGGCTACACCTTC
V gene: TRBV7-2; J gene: TRBJ2-6; D gene: -; clone size: -; CDR3 protein: CASSLEVRKGANVLTF; CDR3 DNA: TGTGCCAGCAGCTTAGAAGTTAGGAAAGGGGCCAACGTCCTGACTTTC
V gene: TRBV7-2; J gene: TRBJ2-5; D gene: -; clone size: -; CDR3 protein: CASSQRRQRQETQYF; CDR3 DNA: TGTGCCAGCAGCCAAAGGAGGCAGAGACAAGAGACCCAGTACTTC
V gene: TRBV2; J gene: TRBJ1-3; D gene: -; clone size: -; CDR3 protein: CASSPTWSTSGNTIYF; CDR3 DNA: TGTGCCAGCAGTCCGACCTGGTCAACCTCTGGAAACACCATATATTTT
V gene: TRBV20-1; J gene: TRBJ2-4; D gene: -; clone size: -; CDR3 protein: CSASLRELAKNIQYF; CDR3 DNA: TGCAGTGCTAGTCTCCGGGAACTAGCCAAAAACATTCAGTACTTC
V gene: TRBV4-1; J gene: TRBJ1-3; D gene: -; clone size: -; CDR3 protein: CASSQERASLRNTIYF; CDR3 DNA: TGCGCCAGCAGCCAAGAACGGGCTTCTCTTAGGAACACCATATATTTT
V gene: TRBV28; J gene: TRBJ1-1; D gene: -; clone size: -; CDR3 protein: CASSLAEAFF; CDR3 DNA: TGTGCCAGCAGTTTGGCTGAAGCTTTCTTT
V gene: TRBV5-1; J gene: TRBJ1-1; D gene: -; clone size: -; CDR3 protein: CASSREEDTEAFF; CDR3 DNA: TGCGCCAGCAGCAGGGAGGAGGACACTGAAGCTTTCTTT
V gene: TRBV7-9; J gene: TRBJ1-2; D gene: -; clone size: -; CDR3 protein: CASSLNPTVNYGYTF; CDR3 DNA: TGTGCCAGCAGCTTAAACCCGACCGTTAACTATGGCTACACCTTC
V gene: TRBV5-1; J gene: TRBJ2-5; D gene: -; clone size: -; CDR3 protein: CASRNSGQETQYF; CDR3 DNA: TGCGCCAGCAGAAACAGTGGTCAAGAGACCCAGTACTTC
V gene: TRBV5-1; J gene: TRBJ2-7; D gene: -; clone size: -; CDR3 protein: CASSLDSLSSYEQYF; CDR3 DNA: TGCGCCAGCAGCTTGGACTCCTTGAGCTCCTACGAGCAGTACTTC
V gene: TRBV24-1; J gene: TRBJ2-7; D gene: -; clone size: -; CDR3 protein: CATRPAPYEQYF; CDR3 DNA: TGTGCCACGCGGCCGGCCCCCTACGAGCAGTACTTC
V gene: TRBV4-1; J gene: TRBJ1-6; D gene: -; clone size: -; CDR3 protein: CASSQGDSPLHF; CDR3 DNA: TGCGCCAGCAGCCAAGGTGATTCACCCCTCCACTTT
V gene: TRBV7-7; J gene: TRBJ2-1; D gene: TRBD1; clone size: -; CDR3 protein: CASSLGGTGGYNEQFF; CDR3 DNA: TGTGCCAGCAGCCTAGGCGGGACAGGGGGTTACAATGAGCAGTTCTTC
V gene: TRBV10-3; J gene: TRBJ2-7; D gene: TRBD2; clone size: -; CDR3 protein: CATIAGRNSYEQYF; CDR3 DNA: TGTGCCACTATAGCGGGCAGGAACTCCTACGAGCAGTACTTC
V gene: TRBV4-1; J gene: TRBJ2-3; D gene: -; clone size: -; CDR3 protein: CASSQTRPEADTQYF; CDR3 DNA: TGCGCCAGCAGCCAGACAAGACCCGAAGCAGATACGCAGTATTTT
V gene: TRBV27; J gene: TRBJ2-2; D gene: -; clone size: -; CDR3 protein: CASSLSGNTGELFF; CDR3 DNA: TGTGCCAGCAGTTTATCGGGGAACACCGGGGAGCTGTTTTTT
V gene: TRBV2; J gene: TRBJ1-2; D gene: TRBD1; clone size: -; CDR3 protein: CASSEPWTGGRGYTF; CDR3 DNA: TGTGCCAGCAGTGAACCTTGGACAGGGGGAAGGGGCTACACCTTC